The 6 T cell receptor beta chains below come from one sample, sequenced in a study of cytomegalovirus exposure and HLA in healthy donors. Use of 60 Vbeta and 13 Jbeta primers characterized the PCR. Repertoires were generated with immunoSEQ multiplex PCR, while TCRdb's copy carries only in-frame clones and drops some. The table records approximately 190,000 clones, 81% of them present only once. Sequencing input: PBMCs. The receptors were sampled from a man aged 40-50 years in good health and CMV-seropositive.

This chain uses TRBV7-9 with TRBJ2-1, with 8 bases that match TRBD2. Germline CDR1 is SEHNR and CDR2 is FQNEAQ (reference sequence). Trimming took 3 bases from V and 4 from J; bases not matched to a gene: 5. This CDR3 comprises 15 residues. The CDR3 coding sequence is TGTGCCAGCAGCTTTGGCGGGGGGTCATACAATGAGCAGTTCTTC. Translated: CASSFGGGSYNEQFF.

The chain combines TRBV5-6 with TRBJ2-5; possible D gene TRBD2, 5 bases. Germline CDR1 SGHDT, CDR2 YYEEEE. V was cut by 0 bases and J by 6 bases, with 18 bases left in between. The CDR3 is made up of 16 amino acids. The CDR3 nucleotides read TGTGCCAGCAGCTTGGGGCTAGCTGTCTTGGGAAAGACCCAGTACTTC. The encoded protein is CASSLGLAVLGKTQYF.

The chain joins TRBV6-6 to TRBJ1-3; maybe TRBD1 (5 bases). The ends were cut back, 2 bases at V and 0 bases at J, with 11 bases in the middle. Germline CDR1 MNHNY, CDR2 SVGAGI (reference sequence). There are 16 residues in the CDR3. The CDR3 is CASSYPLTDSGNTIYF. DNA of the CDR3: TGTGCCAGCAGTTACCCCCTGACAGACTCTGGAAACACCATATATTTT.

The J gene is TRBJ1-5, the V gene TRBV6-1; 7 bases are shared with TRBD1. The junction had 11 bases not matched to a gene; V was cut back by 10 bases and J by 2 bases. Germline V gene sequence: CDR1 MNHNS, CDR2 SASEGT. The CDR3 is 15 residues long. The CDR3 loop is CATLPEGARNQPQHF. The CDR3 DNA is TGTGCCACCTTGCCTGAGGGGGCCCGCAATCAGCCCCAGCATTTT.

Here the CDR3 DNA reads TGTGCCAGTTCCGACAGGGGGTATGGAAACACCATATATTTT. Translation: CASSDRGYGNTIYF. The chain links TRBV6-5 to TRBJ1-3; 9 bases are a match to TRBD1. There are 14 residues in the CDR3. Germline V gene sequence: CDR1 MNHEY, CDR2 SVGAGI. Trimming took 9 bases from V and 3 from J; bases not matched to a gene: 6.

The rearrangement links TRBV7-6 to TRBJ2-5, with a weak D call TRBD2 (5 bases). V was clipped by 2 bases and J by 0 bases, with 10 bases between them. CDR3 length: 15 amino acids. Looked up from germline, CDR1 is SGHVS and CDR2 is FNYEAQ. In nucleotides, the CDR3 is TGTGCCAGCAGCTTAAATGAGGGATACCAAGAGACCCAGTACTTC. It is translated as CASSLNEGYQETQYF.